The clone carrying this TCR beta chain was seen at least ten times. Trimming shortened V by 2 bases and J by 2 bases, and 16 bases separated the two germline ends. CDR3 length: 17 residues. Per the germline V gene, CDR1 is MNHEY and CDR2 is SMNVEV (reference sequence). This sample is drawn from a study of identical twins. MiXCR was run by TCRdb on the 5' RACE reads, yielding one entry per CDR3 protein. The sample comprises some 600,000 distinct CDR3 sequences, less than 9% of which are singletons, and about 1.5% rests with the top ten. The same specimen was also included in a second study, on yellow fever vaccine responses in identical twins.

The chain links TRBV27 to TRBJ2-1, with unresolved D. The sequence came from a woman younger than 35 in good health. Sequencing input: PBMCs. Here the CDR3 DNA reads TGTGCCAGCAGTTTAATTACGAGCCTACCCCCCTACAATGAGCAGTTCTTC. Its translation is CASSLITSLPPYNEQFF.